The T cell receptor beta chain under discussion was sequenced for a study of early T cells in non-severe SARS-CoV-2 infection. V shed 6 bases, J shed 2 bases, and the junction held 13 bases outside the gene matches. CDR1 and CDR2 (germline): DFQATT, SNEGSKA (reference sequence). This CDR3 is 16 amino acids long. Each CDR3 protein gets one entry after TCRdb re-called the 5' RACE reads with MiXCR. Of about 68,000 distinct CDR3 sequences detected, about a tenth appear once; the ten largest clones hold around 6.1%. This clonotype has a count of ten or more. The specimen sequenced was whole blood. The chain uses TRBV20-1 and TRBJ2-5; 9 nucleotides match TRBD1. This sequence originates from an adult who was a healthcare worker with PCR-confirmed SARS-CoV-2 infection or an uninfected control (not recorded which). This CDR3 is CSATREGDRAQETQYF. Here the CDR3 DNA reads TGCAGTGCGACCCGAGAGGGGGACAGGGCACAAGAGACCCAGTACTTC.